The 14 T cell receptor beta chains below come from one sample, sequenced in a study of OX40 agonist ivuxolimab in advanced cancers. TCRdb keeps only in-frame clones here, not all; method: immunoSEQ multiplex PCR. This sample has more than 75,000 clones; approximately 91% occur once, and the top ten carry around 0.72%. The sample in question was CD4+ or CD8+ T cells sorted from blood, obtained in a trial of the OX40 agonist ivuxolimab. The receptors here all came from an adult with an advanced solid tumor such as melanoma, head and neck, liver or kidney cancer.

The chain carries TRBV9 and TRBJ2-3; D might be TRBD2 (6 bases). This CDR3 spans 14 amino acids. Germline V gives CDR1 SGDLS, CDR2 YYNGEE. Trimming left V 3 bases short and J 4 bases short, with 12 bases between. This chain's CDR3 is CASSGGGAADTQYF. The CDR3 DNA is TGTGCCAGCAGCGGCGGAGGGGCCGCAGATACGCAGTATTTT.

This chain connects TRBV6-5 to TRBJ2-7; maybe TRBD1 (5 bases). CDR3 length: 13 residues. Trimming took off 4 bases at V and 3 bases at J, with 10 bases between the two ends. Germline assignment: CDR1 MNHEY and CDR2 SVGAGI. This CDR3 is CASSSTQVYEQYF. CDR3 DNA: TGTGCCAGCAGTTCCACACAGGTCTACGAGCAGTACTTC.

V gene TRBV5-1 combines with J gene TRBJ2-3; 7 bases fit TRBD2. This CDR3 comprises 16 residues. The germline CDR1 and CDR2 sequences are SGHRS and YFSETQ. The J segment lost 2 bases and the V segment lost 4 bases, leaving 10 bases of the junction unmatched. The CDR3 DNA follows: TGCGCCAGCAGCCCGTTGGGGCGGGGGTTCACAGATACGCAGTATTTT. The encoded protein is CASSPLGRGFTDTQYF.

This chain connects TRBV7-2 to TRBJ2-5; D might be TRBD1 or TRBD2, each matching 6 bases. Germline CDR1 is SGHTA and CDR2 is FQGNSA. V shed 1 base and J shed 1 base, with 7 bases lying between them. CDR3 length: 14 residues. Written as DNA, the CDR3 is TGTGCCAGCAGCTTAGGGGGGGCCCAAGAGACCCAGTACTTC. The encoded protein is CASSLGGAQETQYF.

The chain carries TRBV28 and TRBJ1-2, with D unresolved. CDR1 and CDR2 (germline): MDHEN, SYDVKM. The CDR3 sequence is 13 residues long. Trimming took 5 bases from V and 4 from J, leaving 11 bases between them. CDR3 in amino acids: CASSPPEGYGYTF. The CDR3 DNA reads as TGTGCCAGCAGTCCCCCTGAAGGCTATGGCTACACCTTC.

As DNA, the CDR3 is TGTGCCAGCAGCTTTGTAGCGGGGCAATACAATGAGCAGTTCTTC. Encoded protein: CASSFVAGQYNEQFF. The chain carries TRBV5-4 and TRBJ2-1, with 8 bases aligning to TRBD2. The junction had 5 bases not matched to a gene; V was cut back by 2 bases and J by 4 bases. Germline values: CDR1 SGHNT, CDR2 YYREEE (reference sequence). The CDR3 runs to 15 residues.

The chain recombines TRBV2 with TRBJ2-3; TRBD1 agrees at 7 bases. With V trimmed by 6 bases and J by 14 bases, 11 bases remained unmatched. The CDR3 length is 12 residues. CDR1 and CDR2 from the germline V gene are SNHLY and FYNNEI. The CDR3 protein is CASSPGQVAWYF. CDR3 DNA: TGTGCCAGCAGCCCAGGACAGGTGGCATGGTATTTT.

The rearrangement joins TRBV19 to TRBJ1-3, with D perhaps matching TRBD1 (5 bases). Germline CDR1 LNHDA, CDR2 SQIVND (reference sequence). The CDR3 has 14 amino acids. Trimming took off 8 bases at V and 2 bases at J, with 13 bases between the two ends. CDR3 in DNA: TGTGCCAGTGACAAAGGGGCCGCTGGAAACACCATATATTTT. This codes for CASDKGAAGNTIYF. The full variable domain, in which reference TRBV19 and TRBJ1-3 provide the parts outside the CDR3, is DGGITQSPKYLFRKEGQNVTLSCEQNLNHDAMYWYRQDPGQGLRLIYYSQIVNDFQKGDIAEGYSVSREKKESFPLTVTSAQKNPTAFYLCASDKGAAGNTIYFGEGSWLTVV.

The chain recombines TRBV7-9 with TRBJ2-3; a weak D match, TRBD1 (5 bases). V lost 5 bases to trimming and J lost 2 bases, with 23 bases between them. CDR1 is SEHNR and CDR2 is FQNEAQ in the germline V gene (reference sequence). The CDR3 covers 18 residues. CDR3 sequence: CASSPRTYLGGATDTQYF. The CDR3 region has the DNA TGTGCCAGCAGCCCTCGGACCTACCTTGGTGGGGCCACAGATACGCAGTATTTT.

The chain recombines TRBV7-8 with TRBJ1-6, with D unclear. Looked up from germline, CDR1 is SGHVS and CDR2 is FQNEAQ. The length of the CDR3 is 17 residues. Deletions cut 4 bases from V and 7 bases from J, with 20 bases between. CDR3: CASSSNPTPGRNSPLHF. The CDR3 nucleotides read TGTGCCAGCAGCTCCAATCCCACGCCGGGGAGGAATTCACCCCTCCACTTT.

This chain uses TRBV27 with TRBJ2-2; D remains ambiguous. Trimming stripped 4 bases from V and 1 base from J, with 10 bases between. The CDR3 runs to 15 residues. CDR1 MNHEY and CDR2 SMNVEV come from the germline V gene (reference sequence). Written as DNA, the CDR3 is TGTGCCAGCAGTTCGCCCTACTTGAACACCGGGGAGCTGTTTTTT. Translating gives CASSSPYLNTGELFF.

This clone turned up a few times. V and J are TRBV5-4 and TRBJ2-3; D gene ambiguous. Trimming stripped 0 bases from V and 2 bases from J, with 10 bases between. The CDR3 totals 15 residues. Germline CDR1 is SGHNT and CDR2 is YYREEE (reference sequence). The CDR3 sequence is CASSLEGYPTDTQYF. CDR3 nucleotides: TGTGCCAGCAGCTTGGAAGGGTACCCCACAGATACGCAGTATTTT.

J is TRBJ2-7 and V is TRBV10-2; 7 nucleotides agree with TRBD2. There are 11 residues in the CDR3. CDR1 WSHSY and CDR2 SAAADI come from the germline V gene. With V trimmed by 8 bases and J by 5 bases, 3 bases remained unmatched. The CDR3 bases are TGCGCCAGCGGACTAGTCGACGAGCAGTACTTC. This encodes CASGLVDEQYF.

In DNA form, the CDR3 reads TGTGCCAGCAGCTTATTCGGGTTACAGGGTGAGGGCTACACCTTC. It translates to CASSLFGLQGEGYTF. The chain recombines TRBV7-2 with TRBJ1-2, with a weak D call TRBD1 (6 bases). Trimming stripped 2 bases from V and 8 bases from J, with 18 bases between. This CDR3 comprises 15 residues. CDR1 SGHTA and CDR2 FQGNSA come from the germline V gene.